The 24 T cell receptor beta chains given below trace back to one sample, sequenced in a study of blood T cell repertoires in COVID-19 (dated by TCRdb to the early 2020s). The library was built by means of the immunoSEQ multiplex PCR assay. TCRdb stores this immuneACCESS table with in-frame sequences only. Part of the clones is absent; in the studies checked, under half of the shortfall reflects unresolved V genes, and no reason is known for the rest. In all, the sample holds 100,000 to 150,000 clones, and 88% of those were seen once. More than 0.9% of the sample lies in the top ten. Sequenced sample: peripheral blood. These TCRs come from a woman of 80 years or more with acute or convalescent COVID-19.

The J gene is TRBJ1-3, the V gene TRBV4-1; perhaps TRBD1 as D (6 bases). V lost 3 bases and J lost 2, with 11 bases in between. The germline gives CDR1 MGHRA, CDR2 YSYEKL. CDR3 size: 15 residues. CDR3 in DNA: TGCGCCAGCAGCCAGACAGGCCAGGCTGGAAACACCATATATTTT. The encoded protein is CASSQTGQAGNTIYF.

The chain links TRBV5-4 to TRBJ1-1; 9 bases fit TRBD1. CDR1 is SGHNT and CDR2 is YYREEE in the germline V gene (reference sequence). V was clipped by 3 bases and J by 1 base; unmatched bases: 4. The CDR3 extends over 15 amino acids. CDR3 in DNA: TGTGCCAGCAGCTCTCCGGGACAGGGGAACACTGAAGCTTTCTTT. It specifies CASSSPGQGNTEAFF.

The chain uses TRBV9 and TRBJ2-1, with unresolved D. CDR3 length: 16 amino acids. Germline V lookup: CDR1 SGDLS, CDR2 YYNGEE. Trimming removed 0 bases at V and 4 bases at J, with 14 bases between. The CDR3 sequence: CASSVEDGWRYNEQFF. CDR3 sequence (DNA): TGTGCCAGCAGCGTAGAGGATGGATGGAGATACAATGAGCAGTTCTTC.

The sample holds one count of this clone. The chain recombines TRBV11-1 with TRBJ2-5; 9 positions agree with TRBD1. CDR1 is SGHAT, CDR2 FQDESV, per germline (reference sequence). V dropped 4 bases and J dropped 5; count of bases not matched to a gene: 2. The CDR3 covers 13 residues. Here the CDR3 reads CASSWTGVETQYF. In nucleotides, the CDR3 is TGTGCCAGCAGCTGGACAGGGGTCGAGACCCAGTACTTC.

V gene TRBV24-1 combines with J gene TRBJ2-7, with 10 bases lining up with TRBD2. CDR1 KGHDR and CDR2 SFDVKD come from the germline V gene. The CDR3 extends over 14 amino acids. The V segment lost 6 bases and the J segment 7 bases; nucleotides outside the gene matches: 8. CDR3 coding DNA: TGTGCCACCAGTAGTACTAGCGGGACGGGGGAGCAGTACTTC. Protein: CATSSTSGTGEQYF.

This clone was detected only a few times. The V gene is TRBV5-1, the J gene TRBJ1-2; TRBD1 matches at 7 bases. The CDR3 is 14 amino acids. CDR1 is SGHRS, CDR2 YFSETQ, per germline. V lost 0 bases and J lost 6; bases outside the gene matches: 5. The CDR3 DNA reads TGCGCCAGCAGCTTGGGACAGGGAAGCGATGGCTACACCTTC. Encoded protein: CASSLGQGSDGYTF.

The rearrangement joins TRBV3-1 (or the pseudogene TRBV3-2) to TRBJ1-1; tentative D call: TRBD1 (6 bases). The CDR3 loop spans 15 amino acids. Germline values: CDR1 LGHDT, CDR2 YNNKEL (reference sequence). Trimming cost V 2 bases and J 4 bases, with 14 bases left between them. CDR3 nucleotide sequence: TGTGCCAGCAGCCAAAAAGGACAGTCTCGCACTGAAGCTTTCTTT. This translates into CASSQKGQSRTEAFF.

The chain employs TRBV3-1 (or the pseudogene TRBV3-2) and TRBJ2-2; a possible D gene is TRBD1 (6 bases). Trimming pared 2 bases from V and 3 bases from J, leaving 19 bases between. The CDR3 covers 18 residues. Germline CDR1 is LGHDT and CDR2 is YNNKEL (reference sequence). CDR3 loop: CASSQTPTGFWDTGELFF. Here the CDR3 DNA reads TGTGCCAGCAGCCAAACGCCGACAGGTTTCTGGGACACCGGGGAGCTGTTTTTT.

The chain is built from TRBV7-9 and TRBJ2-7, with TRBD1 as a possible D gene (6 bases). Germline CDR1 and CDR2: SEHNR and FQNEAQ (reference sequence). V was trimmed by 1 base and J by 2 bases, leaving 9 bases between them. The length of the CDR3 is 14 residues. The CDR3 protein is CASSLDQGPYEQYF. The CDR3 DNA reads TGTGCCAGCAGCTTAGATCAGGGGCCCTACGAGCAGTACTTC.

The chain has TRBV28 and TRBJ2-6, with TRBD1 as a possible D gene (5 bases). CDR1 and CDR2 from the germline V gene are MDHEN and SYDVKM. Trimming pared 7 bases from V and 2 bases from J, leaving 18 bases between. This CDR3 has 17 amino acids. CDR3 amino acids: CASTLKLGQPGANVLTF. CDR3 nucleotide sequence: TGTGCCAGCACACTAAAACTCGGACAACCTGGGGCCAACGTCCTGACTTTC. Based on the CDR3 plus reference TRBV28 and TRBJ2-6, the full variable domain is DVKVTQSSRYLVKRTGEKVFLECVQDMDHENMFWYRQDPGLGLRLIYFSYDVKMKEKGDIPEGYSVSREKKERFSLILESASTNQTSMYLCASTLKLGQPGANVLTFGAGSRLTVL.

The chain links TRBV4-2 to TRBJ1-1; 11 bases map to TRBD1. This CDR3 has 14 amino acids. The V gene end was trimmed by 0 bases and the J gene end by 11 bases; junction bases not matched to a gene: 5. Germline CDR1 and CDR2: LGHNA and YNFKEQ. CDR3 bases: TGTGCCAGCAGCCAAGATAGGACAGGGGGCTGGGCTTTCTTT. Amino acid sequence: CASSQDRTGGWAFF.

The rearrangement uses TRBV14 and TRBJ1-6, with 7 positions matching TRBD1. Trimming removed 3 bases from V and 4 bases from J; junction bases left unmatched: 0. CDR1 and CDR2 (germline): SGHDN, FVKESK. The CDR3 runs to 14 residues. For the CDR3, the DNA is TGTGCCAGCAGCCAGGGACAGTATAATTCACCCCTCCACTTT. It specifies CASSQGQYNSPLHF.

This rearrangement joins TRBV15 to TRBJ2-2; 7 bases align to TRBD2. V lost 4 bases and J lost 7; bases outside the gene matches: 6. Germline lookup yields CDR1 LNHNV and CDR2 YYDKDF (reference sequence). The CDR3 is 14 residues long. The CDR3 protein is CATSTGTTSGELFF. The DNA for the CDR3 is TGTGCCACCAGCACCGGGACTACTAGCGGGGAGCTGTTTTTT.

The CDR3 is CSAIELAGRREQYF. CDR3 nucleotide sequence: TGCAGTGCTATTGAGCTAGCCGGGCGAAGGGAGCAGTACTTC. V and J are TRBV20-1 and TRBJ2-7; a possible D gene is TRBD2 (5 bases). The CDR3 runs to 14 residues. CDR1 is DFQATT, CDR2 SNEGSKA, per germline (reference sequence). V lost 4 bases and J lost 7, with 20 bases in between.

This CDR3 is CASSFHGRAYNEQFF. Here the CDR3 DNA reads TGTGCCAGCAGTTTCCACGGGAGGGCCTACAATGAGCAGTTCTTC. This chain connects TRBV28 to TRBJ2-1, with 8 bases lining up with TRBD2. CDR3 length: 15 amino acids. The V gene end was trimmed by 3 bases and the J gene end by 2 bases; junction bases not matched to a gene: 3. Germline V gives CDR1 MDHEN, CDR2 SYDVKM.

This chain joins TRBV5-5 and TRBJ1-2; D perhaps matches TRBD1 (6 bases). This CDR3 is 13 amino acids long. V was clipped by 0 bases and J by 7 bases, with 10 bases between them. Per the germline V gene, CDR1 is SGHKS and CDR2 is YYEKEE (reference sequence). CDR3: CASSLDRVGGYTF. DNA of the CDR3: TGTGCCAGCAGCTTGGACAGGGTGGGTGGCTACACCTTC.

This clone showed up just once. The J gene is TRBJ1-1, the V gene TRBV6-4, with 9 positions matching TRBD1. V lost 5 bases to trimming and J lost 3 bases; unmatched junction nucleotides: 1. The CDR3 is 13 amino acids. Germline loops: CDR1 MRHNA, CDR2 SNTAGT. The CDR3: CASSRTGDTEAFF. CDR3 coding DNA: TGTGCCAGCAGTAGGACAGGGGACACTGAAGCTTTCTTT.

The J gene is TRBJ1-6, the V gene TRBV5-1; 8 bases fit TRBD1. This CDR3 contains 14 residues. Germline assignment: CDR1 SGHRS and CDR2 YFSETQ. Trimming took 4 bases from V and 6 from J; bases not matched to a gene: 3. CDR3 DNA: TGCGCCAGCAGCGCCGACAGGGGTAATTCACCCCTCCACTTT. It is translated as CASSADRGNSPLHF.

The chain has TRBV4-1 and TRBJ2-4, with D unclear. With 3 bases removed from V and 0 bases from J, the gap between germline ends came to 9 bases. Germline CDR1 is MGHRA and CDR2 is YSYEKL. This CDR3 comprises 15 residues. The CDR3, as DNA: TGCGCCAGCAGCCAGGCCGGGTTAGCCAAAAACATTCAGTACTTC. It yields the protein CASSQAGLAKNIQYF.

This clone was found a few times. This CDR3 reads CASSEGGIDQPQHF. The CDR3 DNA follows: TGTGCCAGCAGTGAAGGAGGGATTGATCAGCCCCAGCATTTT. J is TRBJ1-5 and V is TRBV6-1, with unresolved D. Germline CDR1 and CDR2: MNHNS and SASEGT. V lost 1 base, J lost 5 bases, and 9 bases lay in between. The CDR3 has 14 amino acids.

This chain joins TRBV19 and TRBJ1-2, with D possibly matching TRBD1 (6 bases). V was clipped by 2 bases and J by 7 bases, with 17 bases between them. The CDR3 is made up of 15 amino acids. Germline CDR1 is LNHDA and CDR2 is SQIVND (reference sequence). CDR3 residues: CASSILGIQGSGYTF. CDR3 coding DNA: TGTGCCAGTAGTATATTAGGGATCCAGGGGAGTGGCTACACCTTC. The entire variable domain, with the rest obtained from reference TRBV19 and TRBJ1-2, is as follows: DGGITQSPKYLFRKEGQNVTLSCEQNLNHDAMYWYRQDPGQGLRLIYYSQIVNDFQKGDIAEGYSVSREKKESFPLTVTSAQKNPTAFYLCASSILGIQGSGYTFGSGTRLTVV.

The J gene is TRBJ2-5, the V gene TRBV28, with 10 bases that match TRBD2. V lost 6 bases, J lost 6 bases, and 4 bases stayed unmatched. This CDR3 region has 13 residues. Looked up from germline, CDR1 is MDHEN and CDR2 is SYDVKM. CDR3 nucleotide sequence: TGTGCCAGCAGAACTAGCGGGATACAGACCCAGTACTTC. This encodes CASRTSGIQTQYF.

The chain carries TRBV10-3 and TRBJ1-4, with TRBD1 identical over 10 bases. The CDR3 covers 15 residues. Trimming at V came to 3 bases and at J to 10 bases, leaving 8 bases not matched to a gene. Germline V CDR1 and CDR2: ENHRY, SYGVKD. The CDR3 region has the DNA TGTGCCATCAGTGAACCCGGGACAGGGGATATAAAACTGTTTTTT. It yields the protein CAISEPGTGDIKLFF.

The chain uses TRBV9 and TRBJ2-2; D ambiguous. V lost 4 bases, J lost 1 base, and 5 bases lay in between. The V gene's germline CDR1 is SGDLS and CDR2 YYNGEE. The CDR3 spans 13 residues. The CDR3 reads CASSSVNTGELFF. In DNA form, the CDR3 reads TGTGCCAGCAGCTCTGTGAACACCGGGGAGCTGTTTTTT.